This T cell receptor (beta chain) emerged from a study of regulatory T cells in long-lasting Graves disease. Study-wide context: Over 5 years of antithyroid drugs with positive TSH receptor antibodies was taken to mean persistent Graves' disease. General observations from the study: Sample size was small, which may have lowered accuracy. Less diverse TCR repertoires were seen in persistent Graves' patients than in newly diagnosed ones.

CDR3-region Arm-PCR and iRepertoire HTBI primers produced the TCR beta libraries. TCRdb processed the multiplex PCR reads anew with MiXCR; each CDR3 protein has one entry. The sample yields hundreds of thousands of distinct CDR3 sequences, under 25% seen once. Stated time point: persistent/refractory GD, antithyroid drugs over 5 years with positive TRAb. The authors made the TCR library using RNA they extracted from PBMCs. A word on this clonotype: Its antigen is currently unknown.

The CDR3 length is 14 residues. Germline CDR1 reads LGHNA; CDR2 reads YSLEER. The V end lost 0 bases, the J end lost 9 bases, and 9 bases lay between the germline ends. Sequenced material: peripheral blood mononuclear cells (PBMCs), taken when the disease was refractory, from a patient treated with antithyroid drugs. The clonotype was recovered from a female donor with Graves disease. The chain couples TRBV4-3 to TRBJ1-6; D gene unclear. The CDR3 DNA reads TGCGCCAGCAGCCAAGACGCTACGCTTTCACCCCTCCACTTT. Its translation: CASSQDATLSPLHF.